A selection of T cell receptor beta chains follows, all from one sample in a study of blood T cell repertoires in COVID-19. Clones were sequenced by immunoSEQ multiplex PCR, and TCRdb holds only the in-frame ones, with some missing. The sample yields 350,000 or so clones, 87% seen once. What was sequenced was PBMCs or T cells enriched from blood (not recorded which). These receptors all come from a woman aged 25-40 years who had recovered from COVID-19. The CDR3 runs from the conserved cysteine through the conserved F or W. Each record gives: V gene, CDR3 length, J gene, CDR3 protein.

V gene: TRBV9; CDR3 length: 12; J gene: TRBJ2-2; CDR3 protein: CASSASGGELFF
V gene: TRBV7-9; CDR3 length: 15; J gene: TRBJ1-4; CDR3 protein: CASSHSGGGGEKLFF
V gene: TRBV12-3/TRBV12-4; CDR3 length: 13; J gene: TRBJ1-4; CDR3 protein: CASRDRANEKLFF
V gene: TRBV6-5; CDR3 length: 14; J gene: TRBJ1-2; CDR3 protein: CASKTTGQGTGYTF
V gene: TRBV2; CDR3 length: 13; J gene: TRBJ1-1; CDR3 protein: CASRDTPNTEAFF
V gene: TRBV28; CDR3 length: 17; J gene: TRBJ2-5; CDR3 protein: CASNGVGLAGGGETQYF
V gene: TRBV7-9; CDR3 length: 12; J gene: TRBJ2-5; CDR3 protein: CASSLNFGTQYF
V gene: TRBV19; CDR3 length: 15; J gene: TRBJ1-4; CDR3 protein: CASRRQGADNEKLFF
V gene: TRBV6-1; CDR3 length: 18; J gene: TRBJ1-5; CDR3 protein: CASSEKVPDSTSNQPQHF
V gene: TRBV5-5; CDR3 length: 16; J gene: TRBJ2-5; CDR3 protein: CASSSDSGGAGETQYF
V gene: TRBV7-9; CDR3 length: 11; J gene: TRBJ1-1; CDR3 protein: CASSLGLEAFF
V gene: TRBV29-1; CDR3 length: 12; J gene: TRBJ1-4; CDR3 protein: CSVGSPREKLFF
V gene: TRBV12-3/TRBV12-4; CDR3 length: 13; J gene: TRBJ1-4; CDR3 protein: CASSPVRGEKLFF
V gene: TRBV6-1; CDR3 length: 15; J gene: TRBJ1-5; CDR3 protein: CASSENVGLGQPQHF
V gene: TRBV10-2; CDR3 length: 15; J gene: TRBJ1-1; CDR3 protein: CASSDPRVVNTEAFF